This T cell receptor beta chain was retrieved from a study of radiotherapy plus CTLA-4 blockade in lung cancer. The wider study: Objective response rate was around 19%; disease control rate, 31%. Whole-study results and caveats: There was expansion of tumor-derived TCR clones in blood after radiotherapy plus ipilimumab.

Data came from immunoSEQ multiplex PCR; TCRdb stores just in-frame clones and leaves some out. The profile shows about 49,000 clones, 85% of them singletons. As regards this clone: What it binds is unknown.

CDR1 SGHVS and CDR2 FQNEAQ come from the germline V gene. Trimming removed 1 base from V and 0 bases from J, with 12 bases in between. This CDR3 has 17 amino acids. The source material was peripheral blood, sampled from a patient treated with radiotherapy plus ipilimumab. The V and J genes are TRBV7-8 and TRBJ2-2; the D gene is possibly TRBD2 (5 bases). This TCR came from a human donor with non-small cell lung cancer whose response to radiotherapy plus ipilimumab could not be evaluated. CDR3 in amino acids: CASSLEASRSNTGELFF. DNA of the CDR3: TGTGCCAGCAGCTTAGAGGCTAGCAGGTCGAACACCGGGGAGCTGTTTTTT. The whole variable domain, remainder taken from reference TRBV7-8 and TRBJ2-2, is GAGVSQSPRYKVAKRGQDVALRCDPISGHVSLFWYQQALGQGPEFLTYFQNEAQLDKSGLPSDRFFAERPEGSVSTLKIQRTQQEDSAVYLCASSLEASRSNTGELFFGEGSRLTVL.